The 7 T cell receptor beta chains listed next were all sequenced from one sample in a study of OX40 agonist ivuxolimab in advanced cancers. TCRdb's table, derived via immunoSEQ multiplex PCR, lists solely in-frame clones and lacks some. The sample gives 30,000 to 35,000 clones, around 83% of which show up once; 20% to 25% is in the top ten. The sample in question was CD4+ or CD8+ T cells sorted from blood, obtained in a trial of the OX40 agonist ivuxolimab. The receptors were gathered from an adult with an advanced solid tumor such as melanoma, head and neck, liver or kidney cancer.

J is TRBJ2-1 and V is TRBV7-9; no clear D. Looked up from germline, CDR1 is SEHNR and CDR2 is FQNEAQ (reference sequence). V lost 5 bases and J 0 bases, leaving 11 bases between the germline ends. This CDR3 comprises 15 residues. In DNA, the CDR3 is TGTGCCAGCAGCCTGCCGTTGGGCTCCTACAATGAGCAGTTCTTC. Amino acid sequence: CASSLPLGSYNEQFF.

The genes are TRBV10-2 and TRBJ1-2; unclear D gene. CDR1 is WSHSY and CDR2 is SAAADI in the germline V gene. V was pared by 6 bases and J by 3 bases, with 11 bases between. The CDR3 sequence is 13 residues long. CDR3 coding DNA: TGCGCCAGCAGGGGTTACGAGCACTATGGCTACACCTTC. The encoded protein is CASRGYEHYGYTF.

The genes are TRBV6-1 and TRBJ2-2; D call uncertain. Germline V lookup: CDR1 MNHNS, CDR2 SASEGT. The CDR3 runs 14 residues. Trimming took off 3 bases at V and 2 bases at J, with 7 bases between the two ends. The DNA of the CDR3 is TGTGCCAGCAGTGACCACAGAAACACCGGGGAGCTGTTTTTT. It is translated as CASSDHRNTGELFF.

CDR3 amino acids: CASTRSGGEQGTQYF. In DNA, the CDR3 is TGTGCCAGCACCAGAAGCGGTGGGGAACAGGGGACGCAGTATTTT. The chain is built from TRBV9 and TRBJ2-3, with 7 bases matching TRBD1. The CDR3 runs to 15 residues. Trimming took 6 bases from V and 9 from J; bases not matched to a gene: 16. The germline gives CDR1 SGDLS, CDR2 YYNGEE.

This clone was counted a few times. The gene calls are TRBV11-2 and TRBJ2-2, with a weak D call TRBD1 (7 bases). The germline V gene has CDR1 SGHAT and CDR2 FQNNGV. This CDR3 has 16 amino acids. V gave up 5 bases and J gave up 4 bases, with 17 bases separating them. This chain's CDR3 is CASSPAQGGSTGELFF. Here the CDR3 DNA reads TGTGCCAGCAGCCCAGCCCAGGGGGGTAGCACCGGGGAGCTGTTTTTT.

The chain has TRBV14 and TRBJ1-5; TRBD1 might be the D (5 bases). Germline CDR1 SGHDN, CDR2 FVKESK. Trimming stripped 0 bases from V and 0 bases from J, with 15 bases between. The CDR3 has 18 amino acids. In nucleotides, the CDR3 is TGTGCCAGCAGCCAAGATAAATTTAGGGGAATTAGCAATCAGCCCCAGCATTTT. This translates into CASSQDKFRGISNQPQHF.

The sample holds one count of this clone. The gene calls are TRBV28 and TRBJ1-1; TRBD1 aligns across 10 bases. Germline loops: CDR1 MDHEN, CDR2 SYDVKM. The CDR3 contains 14 residues. V shed 10 bases, J shed 0 bases, and the junction held 5 bases outside the gene matches. DNA of the CDR3: TGTGCCACTGACAGGGGGCTTCTGAACACTGAAGCTTTCTTT. It translates to CATDRGLLNTEAFF.